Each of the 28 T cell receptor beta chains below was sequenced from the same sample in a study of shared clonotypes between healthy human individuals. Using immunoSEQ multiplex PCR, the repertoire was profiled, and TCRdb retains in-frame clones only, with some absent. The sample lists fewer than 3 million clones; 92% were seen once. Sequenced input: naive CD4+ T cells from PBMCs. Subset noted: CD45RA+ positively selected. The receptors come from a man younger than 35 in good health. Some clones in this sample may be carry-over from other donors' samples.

The CDR3: CASRNSDTEAFF. CDR3 DNA sequence: TGTGCCAGCAGGAACTCAGACACTGAAGCTTTCTTT. This chain connects TRBV6-5 to TRBJ1-1; D remains unclear. V lost 6 bases, J lost 3 bases, and 8 bases lay in between. CDR1 is MNHEY and CDR2 is SVGAGI in the germline V gene. The CDR3 is 12 residues long.

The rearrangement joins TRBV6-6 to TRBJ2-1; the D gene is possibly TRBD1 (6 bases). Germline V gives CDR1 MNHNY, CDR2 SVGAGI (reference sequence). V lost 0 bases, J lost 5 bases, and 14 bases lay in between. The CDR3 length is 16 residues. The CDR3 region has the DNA TGTGCCAGCAGTTACTCCACCGGGACAATAGACAATGAGCAGTTCTTC. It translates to CASSYSTGTIDNEQFF.

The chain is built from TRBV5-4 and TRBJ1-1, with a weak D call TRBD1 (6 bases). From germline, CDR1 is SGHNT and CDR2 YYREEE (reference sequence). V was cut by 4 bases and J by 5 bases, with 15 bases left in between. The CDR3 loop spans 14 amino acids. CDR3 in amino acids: CASSQAGAVTEAFF. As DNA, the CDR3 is TGTGCCAGCAGCCAAGCGGGGGCGGTTACTGAAGCTTTCTTT.

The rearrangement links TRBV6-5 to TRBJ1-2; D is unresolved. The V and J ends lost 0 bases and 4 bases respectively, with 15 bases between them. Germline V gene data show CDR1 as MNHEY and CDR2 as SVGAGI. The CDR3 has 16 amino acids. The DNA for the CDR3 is TGTGCCAGCAGTTACTCGGGCCCCTCGGCGGGCTATGGCTACACCTTC. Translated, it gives CASSYSGPSAGYGYTF.

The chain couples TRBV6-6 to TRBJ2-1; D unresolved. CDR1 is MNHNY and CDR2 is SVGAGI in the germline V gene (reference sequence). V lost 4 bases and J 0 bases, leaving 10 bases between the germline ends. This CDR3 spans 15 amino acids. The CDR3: CASSLAESSYNEQFF. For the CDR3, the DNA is TGTGCCAGCAGTTTAGCTGAGAGCTCCTACAATGAGCAGTTCTTC.

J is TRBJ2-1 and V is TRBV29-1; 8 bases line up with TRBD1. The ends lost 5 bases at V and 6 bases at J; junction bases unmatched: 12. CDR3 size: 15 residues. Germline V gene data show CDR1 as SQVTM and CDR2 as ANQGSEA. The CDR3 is CSVLRDRGGPNEQFF. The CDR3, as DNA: TGCAGCGTTCTAAGAGACAGGGGAGGCCCCAATGAGCAGTTCTTC.

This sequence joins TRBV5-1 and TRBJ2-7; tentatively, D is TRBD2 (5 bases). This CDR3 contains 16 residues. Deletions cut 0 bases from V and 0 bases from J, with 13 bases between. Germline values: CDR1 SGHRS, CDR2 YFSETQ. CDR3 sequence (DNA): TGCGCCAGCAGCTTGGTGGTAGCGCCCAGCTCCTACGAGCAGTACTTC. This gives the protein CASSLVVAPSSYEQYF. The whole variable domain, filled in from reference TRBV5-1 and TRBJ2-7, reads KAGVTQTPRYLIKTRGQQVTLSCSPISGHRSVSWYQQTPGQGLQFLFEYFSETQRNKGNFPGRFSGRQFSNSRSEMNVSTLELGDSALYLCASSLVVAPSSYEQYFGPGTRLTVT.

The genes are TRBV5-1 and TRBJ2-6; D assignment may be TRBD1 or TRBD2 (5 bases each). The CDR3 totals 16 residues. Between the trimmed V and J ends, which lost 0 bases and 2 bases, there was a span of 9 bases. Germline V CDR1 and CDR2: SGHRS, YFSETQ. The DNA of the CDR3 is TGCGCCAGCAGCTTGGTTTGGGGACCTGGGGCCAACGTCCTGACTTTC. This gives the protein CASSLVWGPGANVLTF.

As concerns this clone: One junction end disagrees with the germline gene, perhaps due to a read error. In DNA form, the CDR3 reads TGTGCTAGTGCTTTGGGGGACTCCGAGCAGTTCTTC. Protein sequence: CASALGDSEQFF. The chain uses TRBV12-5 and TRBJ2-1, with a possible D match to TRBD2 (6 bases). The CDR3 sequence is 12 residues long. The V gene's germline CDR1 is LGHNT and CDR2 FRNRAP.

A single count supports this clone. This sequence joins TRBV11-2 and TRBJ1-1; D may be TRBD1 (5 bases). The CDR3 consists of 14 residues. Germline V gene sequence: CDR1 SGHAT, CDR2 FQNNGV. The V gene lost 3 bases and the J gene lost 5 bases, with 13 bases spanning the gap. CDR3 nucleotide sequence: TGTGCCAGCAGCTTGTTATCGGGGGGAACTGAAGCTTTCTTT. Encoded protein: CASSLLSGGTEAFF.

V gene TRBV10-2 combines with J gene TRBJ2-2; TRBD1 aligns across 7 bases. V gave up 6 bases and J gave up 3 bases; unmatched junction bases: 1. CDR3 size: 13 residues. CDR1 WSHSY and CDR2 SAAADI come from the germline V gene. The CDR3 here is CASSRGYTGELFF. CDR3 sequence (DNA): TGCGCCAGCAGCAGGGGGTACACCGGGGAGCTGTTTTTT.

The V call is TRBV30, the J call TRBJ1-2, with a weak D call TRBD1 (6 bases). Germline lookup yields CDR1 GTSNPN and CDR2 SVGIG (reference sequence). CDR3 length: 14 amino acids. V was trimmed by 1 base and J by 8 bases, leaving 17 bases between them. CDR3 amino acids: CAWSEGGPVQGYTF. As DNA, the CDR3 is TGTGCCTGGAGTGAGGGGGGTCCGGTGCAAGGCTACACCTTC.

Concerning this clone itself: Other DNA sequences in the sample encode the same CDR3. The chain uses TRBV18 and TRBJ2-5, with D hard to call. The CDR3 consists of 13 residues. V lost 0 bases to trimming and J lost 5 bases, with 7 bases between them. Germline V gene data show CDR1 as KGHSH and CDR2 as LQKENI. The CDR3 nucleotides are TGTGCCAGCTCACCACCGGGAAAGGAGACCCAGTACTTC. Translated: CASSPPGKETQYF.

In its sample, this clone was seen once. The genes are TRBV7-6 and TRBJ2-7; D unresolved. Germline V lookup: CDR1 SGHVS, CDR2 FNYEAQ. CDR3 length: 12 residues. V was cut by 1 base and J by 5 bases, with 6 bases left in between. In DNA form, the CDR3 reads TGTGCCAGCAGCTTAGTCCGGGACGAGCAGTACTTC. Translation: CASSLVRDEQYF.

The CDR3 DNA reads as TGTGCCAGCAGTGTAACCCGGGAGCAAGAGACCCAGTACTTC. It translates to CASSVTREQETQYF. The chain links TRBV2 to TRBJ2-5, with a tentative D call TRBD2 (6 bases). V lost 4 bases and J 2 bases, leaving 11 bases between the germline ends. From germline, CDR1 is SNHLY and CDR2 FYNNEI. This CDR3 has 14 residues.

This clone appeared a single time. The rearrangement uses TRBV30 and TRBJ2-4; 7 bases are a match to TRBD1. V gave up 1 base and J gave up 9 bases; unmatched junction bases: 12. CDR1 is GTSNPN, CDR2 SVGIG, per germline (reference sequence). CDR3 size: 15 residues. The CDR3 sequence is CAWSETGAAKFIQYF. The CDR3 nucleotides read TGTGCCTGGAGTGAAACAGGGGCCGCCAAGTTCATTCAGTACTTC.

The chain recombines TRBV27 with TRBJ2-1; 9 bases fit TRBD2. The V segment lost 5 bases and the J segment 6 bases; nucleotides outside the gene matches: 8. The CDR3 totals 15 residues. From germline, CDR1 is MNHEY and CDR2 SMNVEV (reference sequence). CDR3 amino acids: CASSPEVAGANEQFF. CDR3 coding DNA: TGTGCCAGCAGTCCCGAGGTAGCGGGAGCCAATGAGCAGTTCTTC.

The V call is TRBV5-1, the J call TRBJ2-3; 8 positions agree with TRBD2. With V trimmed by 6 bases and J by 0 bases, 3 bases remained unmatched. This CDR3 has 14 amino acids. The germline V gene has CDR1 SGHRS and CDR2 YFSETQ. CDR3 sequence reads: CASNLAGSTDTQYF. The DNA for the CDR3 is TGCGCCAGCAATCTAGCGGGCAGCACAGATACGCAGTATTTT.

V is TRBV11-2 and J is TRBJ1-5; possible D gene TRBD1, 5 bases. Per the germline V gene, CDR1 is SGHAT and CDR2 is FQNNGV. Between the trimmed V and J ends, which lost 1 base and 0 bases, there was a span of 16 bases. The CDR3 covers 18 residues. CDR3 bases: TGTGCCAGCAGCTTAGGATGGAGTAGCAGGGATAGCAATCAGCCCCAGCATTTT. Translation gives CASSLGWSSRDSNQPQHF. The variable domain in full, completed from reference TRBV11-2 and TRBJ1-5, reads EAGVAQSPRYKIIEKRQSVAFWCNPISGHATLYWYQQILGQGPKLLIQFQNNGVVDDSQLPKDRFSAERLKGVDSTLKIQPAKLEDSAVYLCASSLGWSSRDSNQPQHFGDGTRLSIL.

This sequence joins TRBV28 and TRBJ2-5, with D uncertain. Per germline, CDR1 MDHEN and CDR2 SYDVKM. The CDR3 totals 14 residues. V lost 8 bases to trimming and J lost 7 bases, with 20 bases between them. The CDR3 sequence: CASLSRRRGGTQYF. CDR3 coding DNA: TGTGCCAGCCTCTCCCGGCGACGCGGCGGGACCCAGTACTTC.

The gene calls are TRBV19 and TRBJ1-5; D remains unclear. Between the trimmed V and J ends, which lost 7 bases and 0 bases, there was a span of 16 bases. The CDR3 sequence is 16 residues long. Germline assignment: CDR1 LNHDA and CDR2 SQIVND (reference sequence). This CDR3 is CASNLGRTNSNQPQHF. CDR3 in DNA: TGTGCCAGTAACTTAGGCAGAACTAATAGCAATCAGCCCCAGCATTTT.

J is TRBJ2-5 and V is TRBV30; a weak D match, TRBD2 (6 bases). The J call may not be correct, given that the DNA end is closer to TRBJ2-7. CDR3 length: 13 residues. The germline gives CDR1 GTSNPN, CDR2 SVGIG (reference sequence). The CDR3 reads CAWSSWGTVEQYF. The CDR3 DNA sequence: TGTGCCTGGAGCTCCTGGGGGACTGTCGAGCAGTACTTC.

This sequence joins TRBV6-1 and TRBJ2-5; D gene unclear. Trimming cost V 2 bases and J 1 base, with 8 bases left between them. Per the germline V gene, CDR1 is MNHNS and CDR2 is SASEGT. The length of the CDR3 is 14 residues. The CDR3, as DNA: TGTGCCAGCAGTGAATCTTCAGCCCAAGAGACCCAGTACTTC. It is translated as CASSESSAQETQYF.

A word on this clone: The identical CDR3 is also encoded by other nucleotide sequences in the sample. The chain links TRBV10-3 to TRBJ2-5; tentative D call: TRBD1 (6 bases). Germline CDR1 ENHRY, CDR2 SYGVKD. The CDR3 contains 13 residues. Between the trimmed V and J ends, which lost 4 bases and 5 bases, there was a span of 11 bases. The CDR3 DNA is TGTGCCATCAGTGTAGGGGGTCGTGAGACCCAGTACTTC. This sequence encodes CAISVGGRETQYF.

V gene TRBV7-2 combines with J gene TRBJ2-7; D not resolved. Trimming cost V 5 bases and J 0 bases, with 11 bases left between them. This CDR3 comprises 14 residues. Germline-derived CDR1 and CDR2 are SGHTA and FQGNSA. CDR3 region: CASSHAVTSYEQYF. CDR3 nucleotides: TGTGCCAGCAGCCACGCAGTAACCTCCTACGAGCAGTACTTC.

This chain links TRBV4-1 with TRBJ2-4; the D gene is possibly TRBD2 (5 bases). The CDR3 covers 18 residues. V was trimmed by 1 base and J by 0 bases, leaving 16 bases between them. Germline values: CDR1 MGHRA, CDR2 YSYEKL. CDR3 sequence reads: CASSQVGRPRLAKNIQYF. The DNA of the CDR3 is TGCGCCAGCAGCCAAGTGGGGAGACCGCGCCTAGCCAAAAACATTCAGTACTTC.

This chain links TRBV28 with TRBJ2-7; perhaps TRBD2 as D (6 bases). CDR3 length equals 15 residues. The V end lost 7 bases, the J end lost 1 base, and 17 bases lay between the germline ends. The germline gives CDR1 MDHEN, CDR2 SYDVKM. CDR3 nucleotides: TGTGCCAGCACCCAAACCGGGGACTGGTCCTACGAGCAGTACTTC. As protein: CASTQTGDWSYEQYF.

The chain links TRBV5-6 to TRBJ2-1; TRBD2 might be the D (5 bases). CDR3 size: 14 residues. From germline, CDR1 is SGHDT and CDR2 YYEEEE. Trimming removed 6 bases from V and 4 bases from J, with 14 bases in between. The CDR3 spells CASKMHQRYNEQFF. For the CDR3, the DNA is TGTGCCAGCAAGATGCACCAGCGGTACAATGAGCAGTTCTTC.